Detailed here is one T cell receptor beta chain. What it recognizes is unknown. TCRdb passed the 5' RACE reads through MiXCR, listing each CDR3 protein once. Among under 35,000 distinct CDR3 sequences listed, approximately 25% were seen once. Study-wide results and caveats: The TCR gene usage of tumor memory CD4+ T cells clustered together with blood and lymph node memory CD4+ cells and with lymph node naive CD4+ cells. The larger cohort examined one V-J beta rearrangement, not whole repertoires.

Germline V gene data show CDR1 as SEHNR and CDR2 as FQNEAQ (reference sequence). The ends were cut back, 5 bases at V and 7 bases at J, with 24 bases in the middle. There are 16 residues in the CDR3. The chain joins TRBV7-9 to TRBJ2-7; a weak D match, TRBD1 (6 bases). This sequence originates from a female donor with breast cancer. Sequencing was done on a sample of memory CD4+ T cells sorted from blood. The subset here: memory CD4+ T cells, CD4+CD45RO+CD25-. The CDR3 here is CASSPDSSYRRVEQYF. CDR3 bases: TGTGCCAGCAGCCCGGACAGTTCCTACCGACGTGTGGAGCAGTACTTC.